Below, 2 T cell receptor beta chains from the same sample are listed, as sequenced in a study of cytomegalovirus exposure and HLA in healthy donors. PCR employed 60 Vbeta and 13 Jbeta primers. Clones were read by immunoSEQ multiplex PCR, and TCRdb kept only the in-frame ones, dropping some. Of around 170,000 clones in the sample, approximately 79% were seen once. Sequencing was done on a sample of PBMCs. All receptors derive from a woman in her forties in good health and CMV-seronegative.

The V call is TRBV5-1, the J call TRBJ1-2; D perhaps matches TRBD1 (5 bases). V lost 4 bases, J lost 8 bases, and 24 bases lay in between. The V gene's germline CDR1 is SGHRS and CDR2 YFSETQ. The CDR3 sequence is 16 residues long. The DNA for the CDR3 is TGCGCCAGCAGCGGCTCCGGGACTGCCCAGGCGAGAGGCTACACCTTC. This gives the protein CASSGSGTAQARGYTF.

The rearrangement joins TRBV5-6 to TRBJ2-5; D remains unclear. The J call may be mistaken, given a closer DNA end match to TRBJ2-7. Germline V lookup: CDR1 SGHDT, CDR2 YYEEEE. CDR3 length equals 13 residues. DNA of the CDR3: TGTGCCAGCAGCTTGGGCAAGGACTACGAGCAGTACTTC. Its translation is CASSLGKDYEQYF.